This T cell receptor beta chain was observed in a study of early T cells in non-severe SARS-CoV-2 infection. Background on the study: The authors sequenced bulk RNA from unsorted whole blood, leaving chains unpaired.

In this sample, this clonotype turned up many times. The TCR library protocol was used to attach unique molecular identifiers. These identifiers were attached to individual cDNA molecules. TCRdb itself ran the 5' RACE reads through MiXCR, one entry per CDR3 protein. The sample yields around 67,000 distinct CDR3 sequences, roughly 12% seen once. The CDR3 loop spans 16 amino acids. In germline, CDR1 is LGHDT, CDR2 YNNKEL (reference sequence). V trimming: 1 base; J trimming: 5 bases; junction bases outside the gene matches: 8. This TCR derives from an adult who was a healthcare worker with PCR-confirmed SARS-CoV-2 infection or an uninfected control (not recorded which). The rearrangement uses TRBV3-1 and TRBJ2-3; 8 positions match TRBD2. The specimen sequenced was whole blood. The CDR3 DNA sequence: TGTGCCAGCAGCCAAGTCGAGCGGGGGAGGGAAGATACGCAGTATTTT. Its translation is CASSQVERGREDTQYF.